This TCR beta chain was captured by sequencing in a study of cytomegalovirus exposure and HLA in healthy donors. The study's findings and limits: Later analysis identified a missense DCLRE1C variant that was linked to TCR beta V- and J-gene trimming.

Each of the donors was a healthy bone marrow donor. As regards this clone: Its antigen is as yet unknown.

The CDR3 runs to 15 residues. Per germline, CDR1 SGHTA and CDR2 FQGNSA. The V gene end was trimmed by 2 bases and the J gene end by 5 bases; junction bases not matched to a gene: 6. Researchers ran the PCR with 60 Vbeta and 13 Jbeta primers. Profiling relied on immunoSEQ multiplex PCR, and the TCRdb table lists in-frame clones only, not all of them. The data contain 270,000 or so clones, roughly 90% of them singletons. The sequenced material came from PBMCs. This clonotype was sampled from a middle-aged man in good health and CMV-seropositive. The rearrangement joins TRBV7-2 to TRBJ2-7, with 10 positions matching TRBD1. CDR3 amino acids: CASSLRGQGWDEQYF. CDR3 DNA sequence: TGTGCCAGCAGCTTACGGGGACAGGGGTGGGACGAGCAGTACTTC.